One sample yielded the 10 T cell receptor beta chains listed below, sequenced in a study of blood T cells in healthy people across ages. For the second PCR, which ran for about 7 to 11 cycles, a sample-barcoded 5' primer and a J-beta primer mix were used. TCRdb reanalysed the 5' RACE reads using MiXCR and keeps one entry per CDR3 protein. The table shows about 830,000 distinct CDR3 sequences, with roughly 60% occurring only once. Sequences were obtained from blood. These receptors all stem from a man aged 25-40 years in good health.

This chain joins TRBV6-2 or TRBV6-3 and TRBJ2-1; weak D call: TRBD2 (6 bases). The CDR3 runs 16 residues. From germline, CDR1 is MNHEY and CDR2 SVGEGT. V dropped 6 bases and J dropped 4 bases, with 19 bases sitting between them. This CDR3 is CASRDISGRWYNEQFF. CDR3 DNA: TGTGCCAGCAGGGACATTAGCGGACGGTGGTACAATGAGCAGTTCTTC.

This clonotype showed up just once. The CDR3 nucleotides are TGCAGTGCTGCAGGACTTGGCTACACCTTC. Its protein is CSAAGLGYTF. V usage is TRBV20-1 and J usage is TRBJ1-2; D ambiguous. Looked up from germline, CDR1 is DFQATT and CDR2 is SNEGSKA (reference sequence). V lost 5 bases, J lost 7 bases, and 8 bases lay in between. The CDR3 is 10 residues long.

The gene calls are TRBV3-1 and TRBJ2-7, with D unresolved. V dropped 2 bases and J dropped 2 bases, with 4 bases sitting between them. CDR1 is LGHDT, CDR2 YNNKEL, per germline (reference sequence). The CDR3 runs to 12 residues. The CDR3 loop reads CASSQLAYEQYF. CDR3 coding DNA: TGTGCCAGCAGCCAACTAGCCTACGAGCAGTACTTC.

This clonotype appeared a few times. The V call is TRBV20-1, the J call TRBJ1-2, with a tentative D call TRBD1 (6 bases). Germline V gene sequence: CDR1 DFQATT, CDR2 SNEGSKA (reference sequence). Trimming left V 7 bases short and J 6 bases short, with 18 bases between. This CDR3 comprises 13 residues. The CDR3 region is CSVTRTGPNGYTF. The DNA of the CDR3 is TGCAGTGTTACGAGAACAGGGCCGAATGGCTACACCTTC.

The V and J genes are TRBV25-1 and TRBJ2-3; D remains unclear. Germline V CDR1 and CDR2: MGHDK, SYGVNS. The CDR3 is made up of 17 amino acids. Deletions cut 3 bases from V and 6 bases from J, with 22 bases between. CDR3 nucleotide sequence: TGTGCCAGCAGTGAGAAAAAAGATATTTGGACCCCCGATACGCAGTATTTT. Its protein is CASSEKKDIWTPDTQYF.

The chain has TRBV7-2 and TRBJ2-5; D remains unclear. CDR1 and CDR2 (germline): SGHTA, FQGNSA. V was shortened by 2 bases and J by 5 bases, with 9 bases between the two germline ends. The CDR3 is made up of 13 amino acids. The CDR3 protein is CASSLSPVETQYF. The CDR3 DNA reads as TGTGCCAGCAGCTTATCACCGGTCGAGACCCAGTACTTC.

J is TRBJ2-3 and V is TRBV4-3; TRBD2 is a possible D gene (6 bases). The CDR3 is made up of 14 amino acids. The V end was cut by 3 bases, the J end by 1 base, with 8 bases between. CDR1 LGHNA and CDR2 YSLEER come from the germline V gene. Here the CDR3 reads CASSQASGTDTQYF. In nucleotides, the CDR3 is TGCGCCAGCAGCCAGGCTAGCGGCACAGATACGCAGTATTTT.

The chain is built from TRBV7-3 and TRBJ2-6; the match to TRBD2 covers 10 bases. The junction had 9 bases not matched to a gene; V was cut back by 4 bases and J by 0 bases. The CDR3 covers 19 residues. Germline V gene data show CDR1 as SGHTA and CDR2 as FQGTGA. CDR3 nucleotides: TGTGCCAGCAGCTCCACTATAGCGGGAGGAAGCTCTGGGGCCAACGTCCTGACTTTC. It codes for CASSSTIAGGSSGANVLTF. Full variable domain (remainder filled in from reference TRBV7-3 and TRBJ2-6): GAGVSQTPSNKVTEKGKYVELRCDPISGHTALYWYRQSLGQGPEFLIYFQGTGAADDSGLPNDRFFAVRPEGSVSTLKIQRTERGDSAVYLCASSSTIAGGSSGANVLTFGAGSRLTVL.

The CDR3 sequence is CSARSPTTGELFF. The CDR3 DNA reads TGCAGTGCTAGATCGCCTACCACCGGGGAGCTGTTTTTT. The chain is built from TRBV20-1 and TRBJ2-2, with D unclear. V lost 2 bases to trimming and J lost 4 bases, with 8 bases between them. This CDR3 is built from 13 residues. Per the germline V gene, CDR1 is DFQATT and CDR2 is SNEGSKA (reference sequence).

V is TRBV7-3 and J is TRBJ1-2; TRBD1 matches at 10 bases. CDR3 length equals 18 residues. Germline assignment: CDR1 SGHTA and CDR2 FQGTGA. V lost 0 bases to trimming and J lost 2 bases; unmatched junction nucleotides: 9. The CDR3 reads CASSLTGWMGQGNYGYTF. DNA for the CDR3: TGTGCCAGCAGCTTAACGGGCTGGATGGGACAGGGGAACTATGGCTACACCTTC.